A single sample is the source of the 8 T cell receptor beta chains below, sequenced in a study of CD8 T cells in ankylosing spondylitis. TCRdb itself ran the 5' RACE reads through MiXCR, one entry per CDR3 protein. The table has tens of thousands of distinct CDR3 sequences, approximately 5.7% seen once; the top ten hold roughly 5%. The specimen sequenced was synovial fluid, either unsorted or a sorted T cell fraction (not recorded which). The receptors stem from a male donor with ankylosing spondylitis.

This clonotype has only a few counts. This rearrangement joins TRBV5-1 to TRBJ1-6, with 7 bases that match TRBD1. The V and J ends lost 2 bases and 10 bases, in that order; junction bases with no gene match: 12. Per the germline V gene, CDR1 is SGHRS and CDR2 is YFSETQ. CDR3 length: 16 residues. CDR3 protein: CASSFEGGRSESPLHF. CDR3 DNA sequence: TGCGCCAGCAGCTTTGAAGGGGGCCGATCGGAATCACCCCTCCACTTT.

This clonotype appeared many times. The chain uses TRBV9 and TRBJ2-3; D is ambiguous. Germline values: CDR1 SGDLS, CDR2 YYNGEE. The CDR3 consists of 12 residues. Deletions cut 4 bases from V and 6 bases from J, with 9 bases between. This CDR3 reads CASSPPEDTQYF. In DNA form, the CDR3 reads TGTGCCAGCAGCCCCCCAGAGGATACGCAGTATTTT.

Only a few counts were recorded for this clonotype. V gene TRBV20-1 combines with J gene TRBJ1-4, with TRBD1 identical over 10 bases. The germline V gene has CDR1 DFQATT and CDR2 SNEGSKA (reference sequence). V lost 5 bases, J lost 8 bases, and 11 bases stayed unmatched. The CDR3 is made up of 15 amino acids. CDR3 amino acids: CSAYPGTGEKEKLFF. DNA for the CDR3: TGCAGTGCTTACCCCGGGACAGGGGAGAAAGAAAAACTGTTTTTT.

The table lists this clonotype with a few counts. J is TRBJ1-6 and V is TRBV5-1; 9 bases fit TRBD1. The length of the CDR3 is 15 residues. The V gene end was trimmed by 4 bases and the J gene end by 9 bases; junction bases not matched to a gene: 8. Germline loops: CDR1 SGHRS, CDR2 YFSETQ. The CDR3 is CASSAQQGAFSPLHF. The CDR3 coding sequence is TGCGCCAGCAGCGCCCAACAGGGGGCTTTTTCACCCCTCCACTTT.

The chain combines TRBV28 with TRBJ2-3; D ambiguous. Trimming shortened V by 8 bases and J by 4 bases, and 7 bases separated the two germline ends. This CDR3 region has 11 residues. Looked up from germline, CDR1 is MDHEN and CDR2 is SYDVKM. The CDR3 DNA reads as TGTGCCAGCGGCTACCCAGATACGCAGTATTTT. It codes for CASGYPDTQYF.

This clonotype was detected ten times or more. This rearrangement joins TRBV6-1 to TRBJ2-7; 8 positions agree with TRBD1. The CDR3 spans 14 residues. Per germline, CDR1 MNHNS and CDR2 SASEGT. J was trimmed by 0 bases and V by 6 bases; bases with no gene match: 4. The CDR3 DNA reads TGTGCCAGCAGCATGACAGGGGCCTCCTACGAGCAGTACTTC. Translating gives CASSMTGASYEQYF.

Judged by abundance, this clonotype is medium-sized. CDR3 loop: CATSRGGRYQETQYF. For the CDR3, the DNA is TGTGCCACCAGCAGAGGGGGAAGATACCAAGAGACCCAGTACTTC. The V gene is TRBV15, the J gene TRBJ2-5; no reliable D call. Trimming removed 1 base at V and 0 bases at J, with 9 bases between. The CDR3 spans 15 residues. The V gene's germline CDR1 is LNHNV and CDR2 YYDKDF (reference sequence).

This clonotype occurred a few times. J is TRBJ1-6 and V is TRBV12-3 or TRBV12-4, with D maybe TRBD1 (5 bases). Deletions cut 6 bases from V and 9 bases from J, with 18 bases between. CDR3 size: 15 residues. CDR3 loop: CASSLGGGQGSPLHF. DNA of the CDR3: TGTGCCAGCAGCCTCGGTGGAGGGCAGGGTTCACCCCTCCACTTT.